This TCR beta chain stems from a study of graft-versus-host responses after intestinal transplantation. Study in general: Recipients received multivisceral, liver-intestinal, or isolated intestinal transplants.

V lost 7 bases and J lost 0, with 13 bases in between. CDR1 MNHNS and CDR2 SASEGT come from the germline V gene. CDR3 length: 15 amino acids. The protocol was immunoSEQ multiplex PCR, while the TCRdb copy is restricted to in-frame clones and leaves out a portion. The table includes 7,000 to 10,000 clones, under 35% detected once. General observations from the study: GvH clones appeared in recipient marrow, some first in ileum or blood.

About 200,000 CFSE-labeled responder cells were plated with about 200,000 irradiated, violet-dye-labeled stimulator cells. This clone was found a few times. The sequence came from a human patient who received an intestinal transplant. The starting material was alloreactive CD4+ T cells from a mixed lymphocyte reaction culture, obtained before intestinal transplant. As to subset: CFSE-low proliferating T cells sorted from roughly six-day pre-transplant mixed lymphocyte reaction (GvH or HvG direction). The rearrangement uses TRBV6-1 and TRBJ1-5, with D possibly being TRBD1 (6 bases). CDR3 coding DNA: TGTGCCAGCACCCTGCAAGGGGGTAGCAATCAGCCCCAGCATTTT. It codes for CASTLQGGSNQPQHF.